The rows below give T cell receptor beta chains drawn from one sample of a study of tumor-infiltrating lymphocytes in oesophageal squamous cell carcinoma. Via MiXCR, TCRdb re-called the PCR reads, giving one row per CDR3 protein. Among 15,000 to 20,000 distinct CDR3 sequences listed, 35% to 45% were seen once. Sequenced sample: normal esophageal tissue next to the tumor. The receptors shown here come from a female donor with esophageal squamous cell carcinoma. CDR3s include the opening cysteine and the closing phenylalanine or tryptophan. D genes are given only for firm matches. Not every row has a clone size; where given, it reads once, few, many or a size class.

j_gene	abundance	v_gene	d_gene	CDR3nt	CDR3aa
TRBJ2-7	many	TRBV14	-	TGTGCCAGCAGCCAAGATGATATCAACTACGAGCAGTACTTC	CASSQDDINYEQYF
TRBJ2-1	-	TRBV7-3	TRBD2	TGTGCCAGCAGCTTAGCGGGAGTCACATCCAATGAGCAGTTCTTC	CASSLAGVTSNEQFF
TRBJ2-3	-	TRBV12-3/TRBV12-4	-	TGTGCCAGCAGTTTACACAGGACAGATACGCAGTATTTT	CASSLHRTDTQYF
TRBJ2-1	-	TRBV5-6	TRBD2	TGTGCCAGCAGCCTAAGACTAGCGGGAGGGGAGACCCAGTTCTTC	CASSLRLAGGETQFF
TRBJ2-7	once	TRBV7-2	-	TGTGCCAGCAGCTTGTTGAGGGCCCACGAGCAGTACTTC	CASSLLRAHEQYF
TRBJ2-7	-	TRBV12-3/TRBV12-4	-	TGTGCCAGCAGTTTAGCACCCTCTGCCGAGCAGTACTTC	CASSLAPSAEQYF
TRBJ2-1	-	TRBV7-3	TRBD2	TGTGCCAGCAGCGTCCTGACTAGCGGGAGGGCTGTCAATGAGCAGTTCTTC	CASSVLTSGRAVNEQFF
TRBJ2-1	many	TRBV23-1	TRBD2	TGCGCCAGCAGAACTAGCGGGTATGAGCAGTTCTTC	CASRTSGYEQFF
TRBJ2-3	-	TRBV11-2	-	TGTGCCAGCAGCTTAATCCCAGGGACCTACGAGCAGTATTTT	CASSLIPGTYEQYF
TRBJ2-5	-	TRBV5-3	TRBD2	TGTGCCAGCAGCTTCCAGAATAGCGGGGGTACGCAGTACTTC	CASSFQNSGGTQYF
TRBJ2-1	once	TRBV12-3/TRBV12-4	TRBD1	TGTGCCAGCAGTTTATCGGGACAGGGCTACAATGAGCAGTTCTTC	CASSLSGQGYNEQFF
TRBJ1-3	-	TRBV7-6	TRBD1	TGTGCCAGCAGTAGGCGACAGGGGGAAAGTGGAAACACCATATATTTT	CASSRRQGESGNTIYF
TRBJ2-1	few	TRBV12-3/TRBV12-4	-	TGTGCCAGCAGCCCACAGGGAGGAATCAATGAGCAGTTCTTC	CASSPQGGINEQFF
TRBJ2-4	-	TRBV7-3	-	TGTGCCAGCAGCTTAACAGGAAATCTAGCCAAAAACATTCAGTACTTC	CASSLTGNLAKNIQYF
TRBJ1-1	-	TRBV19	TRBD1	TGTGCCAGTACAAAATTCGGGCCTAACCGGGGACAGGGGGTTTCTGAAGCTTTCTTT	CASTKFGPNRGQGVSEAFF
TRBJ2-1	few	TRBV7-6	TRBD2	TGTGCCAGCAGCGAACTCACTAGCGGGGGGGCTAACAATGAGCAGTTCTTC	CASSELTSGGANNEQFF
TRBJ2-7	many	TRBV28	TRBD2	TGTGCCAGCAGTTGGACTAGCGGGGCCGCCTACGAGCAGTACTTC	CASSWTSGAAYEQYF
TRBJ1-6	-	TRBV7-2	TRBD1	TGTGCCAGCAGCTTATTGAGGACAGGGATTTCACCCCTCCACTTT	CASSLLRTGISPLHF
TRBJ2-1	many	TRBV7-3	-	TGTGCCAGCAGCCTTTTAGCCGGGAGTGCCTACAATGAGCAGTTCTTC	CASSLLAGSAYNEQFF
TRBJ2-1	-	TRBV7-6	-	TGTGCCAGCAGCTTAAGGTTAGAGTCCTACAATGAGCAGTTCTTC	CASSLRLESYNEQFF
TRBJ2-5	once	TRBV6-2/TRBV6-3	-	TGTGCCAGCAGTTACTCGAGGGTGGGAGAGACCCAGTACTTC	CASSYSRVGETQYF
TRBJ1-2	-	TRBV11-1	-	TGTGCCAGCAGCTTATATGGGGAAGGCTACACCTTC	CASSLYGEGYTF
TRBJ1-1	-	TRBV6-1	-	TGTGCCAGCAGCCTTGAAGGGGGAGGGAACACTGAAGCTTTCTTT	CASSLEGGGNTEAFF
TRBJ2-1	-	TRBV7-6	-	TGTGCCAGCAGCTTAAGAGCAGACCGGTACAATGAGCAGTTCTTC	CASSLRADRYNEQFF
TRBJ2-3	-	TRBV11-1	-	TGTGCCAGCAGCTTAGGGCGGGGGCGGAGCACAGATACGCAGTATTTT	CASSLGRGRSTDTQYF
TRBJ2-5	many	TRBV27	-	TGTGCCAGCAGTTTGATATCTCGGGGAGCCCAAGAGACCCAGTACTTC	CASSLISRGAQETQYF
TRBJ2-1	-	TRBV7-3	-	TGTGCCAGCAGCTATAAAGGGGGGACCTACAATGAGCAGTTCTTC	CASSYKGGTYNEQFF
TRBJ2-1	few	TRBV5-4	-	TGTGCCAGCAGATCTGGTAGGGGGCAGTTCTTC	CASRSGRGQFF
TRBJ1-5	once	TRBV3-1	-	TGTGCCAGCAGCCAAGCGCAGGGTAAGCCCCAGCATTTT	CASSQAQGKPQHF
TRBJ2-7	once	TRBV7-3	TRBD2	TGTGCCAGCAGCCCCACTAGCGGGAGGTGGGGCAATGAGCAGTACTTC	CASSPTSGRWGNEQYF
TRBJ2-7	-	TRBV7-8	TRBD1	TGTGCCAGCAGCTTTGGACAGGGGGGGGAGCAGTACTTC	CASSFGQGGEQYF
TRBJ2-5	many	TRBV11-2	-	TGTGCCAGCAGCTTCCAGAGGGAGGCGAATGAGCAGTACTTC	CASSFQREANEQYF
TRBJ1-1	-	TRBV7-8	-	TGTGCCAGCAGACAGTTCGGTGAAGGAATTATGAACACTGAAGCTTTCTTT	CASRQFGEGIMNTEAFF
TRBJ2-1	medium-sized	TRBV11-1	-	TGTGCCCTTGACCCGCTTTGGAGCTCCTACAATGAGCAGTTCTTC	CALDPLWSSYNEQFF
TRBJ2-7	medium-sized	TRBV7-2	-	TGTGCCAGCAGCTCACTCACTCGAAACGAGCAGTACTTC	CASSSLTRNEQYF
TRBJ2-5	many	TRBV27	-	TGTGCCAGCAGTCCGCACCGGGACTCAACCAGCTGGTACTTC	CASSPHRDSTSWYF
TRBJ2-5	-	TRBV7-6	-	TGTGCCAGCAGCTTAAGGCAGAAAGAGACCCAGTACTTC	CASSLRQKETQYF
TRBJ2-5	medium-sized	TRBV7-9	-	TGTGCCAGCAGCTTTGGGGGGACCGGGACACCCAGGACCCAGTACTTC	CASSFGGTGTPRTQYF
TRBJ2-1	once	TRBV11-1	-	TGTGCCAGCAGCTTCTGGGGACGTACACAAATGGGTGAGCAGTTCTTC	CASSFWGRTQMGEQFF
TRBJ2-1	-	TRBV10-3	TRBD2	TGTGCCATCAGGACGACTAGCGGGAGTTACAATGAGCAGTTCTTC	CAIRTTSGSYNEQFF
TRBJ2-4	many	TRBV7-2	TRBD2	TGTGCCAGCAGGAAGACTAGCGGGAGGGACATTCAGTACTTC	CASRKTSGRDIQYF
TRBJ2-1	many	TRBV7-6	-	TGTGCCAGCAGCTTAGTGGACGAGCAGTTCTTC	CASSLVDEQFF
TRBJ2-7	many	TRBV2	-	TGTGCCAGCCGGAGCGGCTACGAGCAGTACTTC	CASRSGYEQYF
TRBJ2-7	-	TRBV7-8	-	TGTGCCAGCAGCCCAGGTGGGCCTAATGAGCAGTACTTC	CASSPGGPNEQYF
TRBJ2-1	large	TRBV24-1	TRBD2	TGTGCCACCAGTGATCCGCAGGGACTAGAACGGAATGAGCAGTTCTTC	CATSDPQGLERNEQFF
TRBJ1-1	-	TRBV7-2	-	TGTGCCAGCAGCGGCCTTGTCGTCGACGCTGAAGCTTTCTTT	CASSGLVVDAEAFF
TRBJ1-2	-	TRBV5-1	TRBD1	TGTGCCAGCAGCGATCGACAGGGCTATGGCTACACCTTC	CASSDRQGYGYTF
TRBJ1-2	many	TRBV2	TRBD1	TGTGCCAGCAGCGGACAGGGTGACTATGGCTACACCTTC	CASSGQGDYGYTF
TRBJ2-7	medium-sized	TRBV11-2	TRBD2	TGTGCCAGCAGCTTACAAGGACTAGCTTACGAGCAGTACTTC	CASSLQGLAYEQYF
TRBJ2-2	-	TRBV11-3	-	TGTGCCAGCAGCTTACGACAGGTGGCCGGGGAGCTGTTTTTT	CASSLRQVAGELFF
TRBJ2-7	-	TRBV28	-	TGTGCCAGCAAAGGGAGGGGGGCGTCCTACGAGCAGTACTTC	CASKGRGASYEQYF
TRBJ2-3	many	TRBV10-3	-	TGTGCCATCAGTGAGGGACGGAATACGCAGTATTTT	CAISEGRNTQYF
TRBJ2-1	few	TRBV9	TRBD2	TGTGCCAGCAGCGTAGGACTAGCCTATGAGCAGTTCTTC	CASSVGLAYEQFF